This T cell receptor beta chain appears in the sequencing data of a study of T-cell memory formation after mild COVID-19. TCR alpha and TCR beta cDNA libraries carrying sample barcodes and UMIs were produced by 5'RACE using constant-segment primers. TCRdb re-analysed the 5' RACE reads in MiXCR, keeping a single row per CDR3 protein. The sample consists of 310,000 or so distinct CDR3 sequences, more than 15% of them appearing once. CDR1 is SGHAT, CDR2 FQNNGV, per germline. The CDR3 covers 14 residues. V lost 7 bases and J lost 2, with 13 bases in between. The table lists this clonotype with a few counts. The target antigen is unknown. General study findings and limits: There were some responding clones in pre-infection memory, which suggested that cross-reactive memory had joined. While clones contracting from day 15 to 85 were balanced between CD4 and CD8, later expanders leaned CD4+.

Source material: PBMCs or a T cell subset sorted from them (not recorded which). The clonotype comes from a man younger than 35 who had mild COVID-19 (a few samples of this study predate the infection). Cell type and time point are not known. The V and J genes are TRBV11-2 and TRBJ2-3; D perhaps matches TRBD2 (6 bases). CDR3 nucleotide sequence: TGTGCCAGCACCCTCGGGGGATACACAGATACGCAGTATTTT. Amino acids: CASTLGGYTDTQYF.